This T cell receptor beta chain was sequenced for a study of cytomegalovirus exposure and HLA in healthy donors. Study-wide results and limits: Later work found most CMV-associated TCR beta chains apparently HLA-restricted. Previously analyzed data showed that most TCR beta V segments were productive at a frequency of about 90% or about 30%. The classifier reportedly diagnosed cytomegalovirus status with high sensitivity and specificity.

Both 60 Vbeta primers and 13 Jbeta primers went into the PCR. Clones were read by immunoSEQ multiplex PCR, and TCRdb kept only the in-frame ones, dropping some. Of about 170,000 clones in the sample, around 73% are singletons; the top ten hold 5% to 5.5%. Of note for this clone: No antigen is known for it.

CDR3 size: 14 residues. The ends were cut back, 6 bases at V and 2 bases at J, with 11 bases in the middle. Germline V gene data show CDR1 as MDHEN and CDR2 as SYDVKM. Input material: PBMCs. This clonotype originated in a woman in her late teens or twenties in good health and CMV-seropositive. This chain joins TRBV28 and TRBJ1-3, with D perhaps matching TRBD1 (6 bases). The CDR3 reads CASRETGTGNTIYF. CDR3 bases: TGTGCCAGCAGGGAAACAGGGACTGGAAACACCATATATTTT.